This T cell receptor (beta chain) was retrieved from a study of identical twins. Each CDR3 protein is one row after TCRdb ran MiXCR on the 5' RACE reads. The table shows 420,000 or so distinct CDR3 sequences, with about a fifth occurring only once. In its sample, this clonotype was seen many times. The receptor comes from a man in his fifties or sixties in good health. The sample was naive T cells sorted from blood.

CDR3 sequence: CASSVESRVGTDTQYF. The CDR3 coding sequence is TGTGCCAGCAGCGTAGAGTCCCGGGTTGGCACAGATACGCAGTATTTT. The chain is built from TRBV9 and TRBJ2-3, with D unclear. Germline assignment: CDR1 SGDLS and CDR2 YYNGEE. V shed 0 bases and J shed 1 base, with 12 bases lying between them. The CDR3 loop spans 16 amino acids.